This T cell receptor (beta chain) stems from a study of response to subunit inactivated influenza vaccine. General study findings and limits: The authors offered the suggestion that each seasonal influenza vaccination recruits few new T cells.

This clonotype appeared many times. Its target is not known. TCRdb itself ran the RT-PCR reads through MiXCR, one entry per CDR3 protein. This table has about 570,000 distinct CDR3 sequences, approximately 12% appearing once. The sample in question was PBMCs from blood, obtained on the day of vaccination. This TCR was sampled from a man in his fifties or sixties who received an inactivated influenza vaccine.

The CDR3 coding sequence is TGTGCCAGCAGTGACAACGGAAGGGAAAAACTGTTTTTT. Its translation is CASSDNGREKLFF. This sequence joins TRBV28 and TRBJ1-4; D unresolved. Germline CDR1 reads MDHEN; CDR2 reads SYDVKM. The V end lost 5 bases, the J end lost 8 bases, and 12 bases lay between the germline ends. CDR3 length: 13 residues.